The clone carrying this T cell receptor (beta chain) was picked up one time. Per the germline V gene, CDR1 is WNHNN and CDR2 is SYGVQD (reference sequence). After removal of 1 base from V and 2 bases from J, the junction contained 4 bases not matched to a gene. The CDR3 extends over 15 amino acids. This record comes from a study of brain T cells in children with intractable seizures. Sequencing used immunoSEQ multiplex PCR; TCRdb keeps in-frame clones, though not all of them. Here the sample spans some 64,000 clones, 90% to 96% being singletons. The chain employs TRBV10-1 and TRBJ1-1, with 7 positions matching TRBD1. The source was peripheral blood, collected at surgery. The sequence was obtained from a boy less than two years old with focal cortical dysplasia and intractable seizures. The CDR3 nucleotides read TGCGCCAGCAGTGAGTTAAACAGGGGCAACACTGAAGCTTTCTTT. Protein: CASSELNRGNTEAFF.